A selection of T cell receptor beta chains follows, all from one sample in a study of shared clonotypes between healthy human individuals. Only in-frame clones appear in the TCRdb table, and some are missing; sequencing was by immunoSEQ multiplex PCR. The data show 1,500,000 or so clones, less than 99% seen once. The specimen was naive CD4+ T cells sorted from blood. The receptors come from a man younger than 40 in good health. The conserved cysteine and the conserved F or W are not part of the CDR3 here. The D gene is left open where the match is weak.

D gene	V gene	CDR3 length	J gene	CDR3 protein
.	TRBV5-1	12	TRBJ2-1	ASSFGQQGDEQF
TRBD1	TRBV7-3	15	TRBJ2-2	ASSLWGTGVHTGELF
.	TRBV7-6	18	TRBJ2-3	ASSLDLPASGTPLTDTQY
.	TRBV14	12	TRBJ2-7	ASSRTGVSYEQY
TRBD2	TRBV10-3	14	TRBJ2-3	AISVMTSGRVDTQY
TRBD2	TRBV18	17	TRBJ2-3	ASSLGVLAALSSTDTQY
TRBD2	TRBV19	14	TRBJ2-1	ASSKQTSGFYNEQF
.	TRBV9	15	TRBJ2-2	ASSVAGGTPLTGELF
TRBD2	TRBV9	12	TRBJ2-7	ASSEPGGNRRQY
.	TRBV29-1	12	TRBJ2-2	SGGAGSNTGELF
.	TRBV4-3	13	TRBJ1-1	ASSPSNRARTEAF
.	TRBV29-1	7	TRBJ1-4	SVGLKLF
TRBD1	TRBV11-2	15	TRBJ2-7	ASSSYRGPRRSYEQY
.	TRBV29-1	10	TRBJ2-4	SVVSGNNIQY
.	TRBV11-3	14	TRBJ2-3	ASSPSGRGPLDTQY
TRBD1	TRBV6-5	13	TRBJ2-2	ASSPGQGNTGELF
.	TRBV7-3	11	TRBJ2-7	ASSLTNGYEQY
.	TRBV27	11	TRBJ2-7	ASSSTGSYEQY